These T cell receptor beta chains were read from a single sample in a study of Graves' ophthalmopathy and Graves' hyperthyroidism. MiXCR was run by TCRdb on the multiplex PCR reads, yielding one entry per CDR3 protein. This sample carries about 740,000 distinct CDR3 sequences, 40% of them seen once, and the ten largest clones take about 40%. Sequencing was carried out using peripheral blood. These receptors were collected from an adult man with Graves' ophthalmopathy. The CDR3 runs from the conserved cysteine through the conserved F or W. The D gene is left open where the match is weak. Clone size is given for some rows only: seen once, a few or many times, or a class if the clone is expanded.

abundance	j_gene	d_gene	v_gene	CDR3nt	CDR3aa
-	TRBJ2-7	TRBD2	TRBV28	TGTGCCAGCACCCTATCGGGGGGGGACGAGCAGTACTTC	CASTLSGGDEQYF
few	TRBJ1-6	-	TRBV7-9	TGTGCCAGCAGCTGGCCTAATTCACCCCTCCACTTT	CASSWPNSPLHF
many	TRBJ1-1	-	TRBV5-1	TGCGCCAGCAGCTGGAGTGGGCCGGGGGACACTGAAGCTTTCTTT	CASSWSGPGDTEAFF
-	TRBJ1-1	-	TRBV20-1	TGCAGTGCTGAGGGGGGAGGAGGAACTCAAGCTTTCTTT	CSAEGGGGTQAFF
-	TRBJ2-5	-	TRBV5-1	TGCGCCAGCAGCTTGGCCGGGGGAATGGGGCAAGAGACCCAGTACTTC	CASSLAGGMGQETQYF
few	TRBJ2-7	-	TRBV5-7	TGTGCCAGCAGCTTGGCACACCCTTCCTCCTACGAGCAGTACTTC	CASSLAHPSSYEQYF
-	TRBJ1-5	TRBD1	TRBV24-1	TGTGCCAGCAGTTACCTGGACAGGGTCGGCAATCAGCCCCAGCATTTT	CASSYLDRVGNQPQHF
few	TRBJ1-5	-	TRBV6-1	TGTGCCACCAGTGATCAGGCGGGCCAGCCCCAGCATTTT	CATSDQAGQPQHF
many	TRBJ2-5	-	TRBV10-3	TGTGCCATCAGTGACCATAACGGCGGCAGGGTAAAGCCCCAGTACTTC	CAISDHNGGRVKPQYF
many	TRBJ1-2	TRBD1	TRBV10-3	TGTGCCAGCTCCGGGACAGTGAGTTATGGCTACACCTTC	CASSGTVSYGYTF
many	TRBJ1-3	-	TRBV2	TGTGCCAGCAGTGACGGAGGAGCTGGAAACACCATATATTTT	CASSDGGAGNTIYF
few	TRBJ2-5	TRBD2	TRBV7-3	TGTGCCAGCGGGCTAGCGGGGCCGGGAGGGGAGACCCAGTACTTC	CASGLAGPGGETQYF
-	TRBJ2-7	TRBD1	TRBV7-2	TGTGCCAGCAGCTTAGTGTTCATCCGGGACAGGAGTACCTACGAGCAGTACTTC	CASSLVFIRDRSTYEQYF
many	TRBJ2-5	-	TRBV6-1	TGTGCCAGCGCGCAAGAGACCCAGTACTTC	CASAQETQYF
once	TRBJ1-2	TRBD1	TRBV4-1	TGCGCCAGCAGCAGTATCGCTACAGGGGGAGGGGGCTACACCTTC	CASSSIATGGGGYTF
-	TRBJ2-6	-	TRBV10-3	TGTGCCGGGGTGGCTCTCTCTGGGGCCAACGTCCTGACTTTC	CAGVALSGANVLTF
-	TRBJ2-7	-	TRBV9	TGCGCCAGCTCCGGGACAAACGGGGAGCAGTACTTC	CASSGTNGEQYF
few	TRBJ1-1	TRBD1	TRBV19	TGTGCCAGTAGTATAGCTGAGGGGGCGGCTGAAGCTTTCTTT	CASSIAEGAAEAFF
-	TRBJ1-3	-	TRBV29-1	TGCAGCGTTGAGGCTCTTAGGGACTCTGGAAACACCATATATTTT	CSVEALRDSGNTIYF
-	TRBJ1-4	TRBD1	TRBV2	TGTGCCAGCTCCCGACAGGGGGAAAAACTGTTTTTT	CASSRQGEKLFF
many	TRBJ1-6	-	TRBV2	TGTGCCAGCAAATCGGCCTATAATTCACCCCTCCACTTT	CASKSAYNSPLHF
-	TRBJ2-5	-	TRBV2	TGTGCCAGCCCAACGAGTATTGCCCAAGAGACCCAGTACTTC	CASPTSIAQETQYF
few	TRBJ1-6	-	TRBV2	TGTGCCAGCATGATAGGGGCCTCCTATAATTCACCCCTCCACTTT	CASMIGASYNSPLHF
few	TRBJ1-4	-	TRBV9	TGTGCCAGCAGACGCGGACGGATTCTTGATAATGAAAAACTGTTTTTT	CASRRGRILDNEKLFF
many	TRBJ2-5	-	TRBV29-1	TGCAGCGTACGTTCCTGGGACCTTCAAGAGACCCAGTACTTC	CSVRSWDLQETQYF
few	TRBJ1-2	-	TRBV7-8	TGTGCCAGCAGCACACGGGACGGCAACTATGGCTACACCTTC	CASSTRDGNYGYTF
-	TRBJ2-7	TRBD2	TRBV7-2	TGTGCCAGCAGCTTAAGGCGGGGGGAGGGCTTTGGATACGAGCAGTACTTC	CASSLRRGEGFGYEQYF
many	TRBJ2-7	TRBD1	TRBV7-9	TGTGCCAGCACCCCGGGACAGGGAGGCTACGAGCAGTACTTC	CASTPGQGGYEQYF
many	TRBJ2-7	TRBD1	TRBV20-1	TGCAGTGCTAGCCCAGGAAACAGGGGATCCTACGAGCAGTACTTC	CSASPGNRGSYEQYF
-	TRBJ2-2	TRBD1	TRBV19	TGTGCCGGTAGTTCCCGGGACAGGGTAAATACCGGGGAGCTGTTTTTT	CAGSSRDRVNTGELFF
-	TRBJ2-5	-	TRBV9	TGTGCCAGCAGCTTAGTGGGGGCCCAGTACTTC	CASSLVGAQYF
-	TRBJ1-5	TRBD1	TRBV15	TGTGCCACCAGCCGAGGGGACAGGGTTGGTGATCAGCCCCAGCATTTT	CATSRGDRVGDQPQHF
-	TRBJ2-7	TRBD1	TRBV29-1	TGCAGCGTCAAAGGGGGGACAGGGTCCTACGAGCAGTACTTC	CSVKGGTGSYEQYF
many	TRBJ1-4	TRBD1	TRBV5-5	TGTGCCAGCAGCCGGGACAGAAATGAAAAACTGTTTTTT	CASSRDRNEKLFF
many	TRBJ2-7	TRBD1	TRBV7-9	TGTGCCAGCAGCGGCTCGGGACAGAGCTACGAGCAGTACTTC	CASSGSGQSYEQYF